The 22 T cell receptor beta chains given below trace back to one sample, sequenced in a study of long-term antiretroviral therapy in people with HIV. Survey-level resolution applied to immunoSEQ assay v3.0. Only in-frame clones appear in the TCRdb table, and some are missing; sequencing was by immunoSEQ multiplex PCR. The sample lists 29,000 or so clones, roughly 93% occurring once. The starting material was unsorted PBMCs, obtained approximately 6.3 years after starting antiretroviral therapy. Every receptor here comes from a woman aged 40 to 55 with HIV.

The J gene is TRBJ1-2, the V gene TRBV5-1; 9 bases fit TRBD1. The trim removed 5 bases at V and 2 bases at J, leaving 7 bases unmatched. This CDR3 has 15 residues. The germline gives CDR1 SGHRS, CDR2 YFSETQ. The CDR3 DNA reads TGCGCCAGCAGAGACACAGGGGGCGACAACTATGGCTACACCTTC. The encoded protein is CASRDTGGDNYGYTF.

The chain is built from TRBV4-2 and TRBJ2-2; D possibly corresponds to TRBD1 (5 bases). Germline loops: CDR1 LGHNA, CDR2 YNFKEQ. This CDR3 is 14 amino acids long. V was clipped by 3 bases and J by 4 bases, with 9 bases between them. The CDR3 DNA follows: TGTGCCAGCAGCCAGGTAACAGGCACCGGGGAGCTGTTTTTT. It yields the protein CASSQVTGTGELFF.

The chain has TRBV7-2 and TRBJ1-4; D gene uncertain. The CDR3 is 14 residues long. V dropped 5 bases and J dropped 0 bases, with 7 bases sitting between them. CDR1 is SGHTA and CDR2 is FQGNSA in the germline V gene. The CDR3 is CASSQSATNEKLFF. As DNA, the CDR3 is TGTGCCAGCAGCCAATCTGCAACTAATGAAAAACTGTTTTTT.

The CDR3 sequence is CASRGQGEFEKLFF. CDR3 in DNA: TGTGCCAGCCGCGGACAGGGGGAATTTGAAAAACTGTTTTTT. The gene calls are TRBV19 and TRBJ1-4; 10 nucleotides agree with TRBD1. CDR3 length equals 14 residues. The germline gives CDR1 LNHDA, CDR2 SQIVND (reference sequence). V dropped 9 bases and J dropped 7; count of bases not matched to a gene: 8. Supplemented by reference TRBV19 and TRBJ1-4, the full variable domain reads DGGITQSPKYLFRKEGQNVTLSCEQNLNHDAMYWYRQDPGQGLRLIYYSQIVNDFQKGDIAEGYSVSREKKESFPLTVTSAQKNPTAFYLCASRGQGEFEKLFFGSGTQLSVL.

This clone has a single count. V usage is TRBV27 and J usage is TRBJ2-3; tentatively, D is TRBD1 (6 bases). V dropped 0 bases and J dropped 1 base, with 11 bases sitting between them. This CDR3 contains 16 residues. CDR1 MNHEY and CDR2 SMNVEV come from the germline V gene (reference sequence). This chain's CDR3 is CASSLSWGQGTDTQYF. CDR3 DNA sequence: TGTGCCAGCAGTTTATCGTGGGGGCAGGGCACAGATACGCAGTATTTT.

The CDR3 spells CASSLTVIGGTGIHEQYF. The DNA of the CDR3 is TGTGCCAGCAGCTTAACAGTGATAGGAGGGACAGGGATCCACGAGCAGTACTTC. The chain combines TRBV11-2 with TRBJ2-7, with 9 bases fitting TRBD1. Germline-derived CDR1 and CDR2 are SGHAT and FQNNGV. V lost 2 bases to trimming and J lost 5 bases; unmatched junction nucleotides: 16. The CDR3 runs to 18 residues.

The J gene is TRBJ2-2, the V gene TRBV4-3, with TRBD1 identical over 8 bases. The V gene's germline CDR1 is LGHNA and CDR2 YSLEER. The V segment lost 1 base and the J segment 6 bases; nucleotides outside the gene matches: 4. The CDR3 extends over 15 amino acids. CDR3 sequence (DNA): TGCGCCAGCAGCCAAGGCGAGACAGGGGCCGGGGAGCTGTTTTTT. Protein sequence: CASSQGETGAGELFF.

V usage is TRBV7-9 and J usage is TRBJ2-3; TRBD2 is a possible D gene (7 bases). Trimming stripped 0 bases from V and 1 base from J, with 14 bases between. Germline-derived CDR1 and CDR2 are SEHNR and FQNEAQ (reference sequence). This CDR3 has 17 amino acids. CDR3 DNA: TGTGCCAGCAGCTTAGCGGGGGGGCTGGGACGCACAGATACGCAGTATTTT. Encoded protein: CASSLAGGLGRTDTQYF.

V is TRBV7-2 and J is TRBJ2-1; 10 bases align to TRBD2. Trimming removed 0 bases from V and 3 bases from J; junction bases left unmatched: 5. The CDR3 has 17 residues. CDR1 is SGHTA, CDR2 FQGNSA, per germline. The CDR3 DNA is TGTGCCAGCAGCTTAGCGGCTAGCGGGGGTCTCTACAATGAGCAGTTCTTC. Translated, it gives CASSLAASGGLYNEQFF. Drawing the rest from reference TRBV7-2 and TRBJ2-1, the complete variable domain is GAGVSQSPSNKVTEKGKDVELRCDPISGHTALYWYRQSLGQGLEFLIYFQGNSAPDKSGLPSDRFSAERTGGSVSTLTIQRTQQEDSAVYLCASSLAASGGLYNEQFFGPGTRLTVL.

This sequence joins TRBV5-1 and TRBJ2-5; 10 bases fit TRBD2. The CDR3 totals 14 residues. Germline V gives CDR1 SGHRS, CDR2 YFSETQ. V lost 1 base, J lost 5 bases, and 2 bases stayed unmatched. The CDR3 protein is CASSLTSGVETQYF. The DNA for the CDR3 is TGCGCCAGCAGCTTGACTAGCGGGGTGGAGACCCAGTACTTC.

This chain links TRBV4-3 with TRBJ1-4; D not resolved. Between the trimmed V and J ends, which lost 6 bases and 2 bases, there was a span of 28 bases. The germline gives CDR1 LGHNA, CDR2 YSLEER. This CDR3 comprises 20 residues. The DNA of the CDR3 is TGCGCCAGCAGTCCGTTCGGAGGAGGAAAGTTGGTCGGTACTAATGAAAAACTGTTTTTT. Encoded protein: CASSPFGGGKLVGTNEKLFF.

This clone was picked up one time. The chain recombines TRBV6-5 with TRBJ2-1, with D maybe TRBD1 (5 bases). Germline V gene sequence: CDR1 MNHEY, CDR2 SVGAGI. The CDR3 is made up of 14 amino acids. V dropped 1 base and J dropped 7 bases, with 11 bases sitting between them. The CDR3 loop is CASSYFRGRNEQFF. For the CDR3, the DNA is TGTGCCAGCAGTTACTTTAGGGGAAGGAATGAGCAGTTCTTC.

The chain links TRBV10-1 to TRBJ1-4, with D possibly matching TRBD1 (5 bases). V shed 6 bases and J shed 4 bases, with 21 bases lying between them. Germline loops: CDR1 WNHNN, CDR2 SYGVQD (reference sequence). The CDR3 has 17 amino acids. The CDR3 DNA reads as TGCGCCAGCAGGGAGGAGACAGCACTCCTCCGTAATGAAAAACTGTTTTTT. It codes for CASREETALLRNEKLFF.

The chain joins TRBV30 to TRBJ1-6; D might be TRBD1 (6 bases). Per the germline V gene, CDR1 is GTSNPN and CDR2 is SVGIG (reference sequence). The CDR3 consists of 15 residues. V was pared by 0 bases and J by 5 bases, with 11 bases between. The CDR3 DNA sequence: TGTGCCTGGAGTGTACAGGGTCCCGATAATTCACCCCTCCACTTT. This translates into CAWSVQGPDNSPLHF.

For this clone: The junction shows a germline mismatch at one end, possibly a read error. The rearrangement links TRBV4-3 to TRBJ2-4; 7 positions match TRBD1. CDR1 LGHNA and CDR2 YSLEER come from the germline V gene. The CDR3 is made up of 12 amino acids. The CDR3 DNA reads TGCGCCAGCAGCCAAGAAAGGGGGCCGAAGAACTTC. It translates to CASSQERGPKNF.

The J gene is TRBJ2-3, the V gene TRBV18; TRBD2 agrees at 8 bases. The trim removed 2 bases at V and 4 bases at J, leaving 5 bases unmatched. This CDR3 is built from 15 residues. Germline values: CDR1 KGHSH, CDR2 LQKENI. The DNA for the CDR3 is TGTGCCAGCTCACCAGGGAGCGGGGGAGCAGATACGCAGTATTTT. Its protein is CASSPGSGGADTQYF. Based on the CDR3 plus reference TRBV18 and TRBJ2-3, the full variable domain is NAGVMQNPRHLVRRRGQEARLRCSPMKGHSHVYWYRQLPEEGLKFMVYLQKENIIDESGMPKERFSAEFPKEGPSILRIQQVVRGDSAAYFCASSPGSGGADTQYFGPGTRLTVL.

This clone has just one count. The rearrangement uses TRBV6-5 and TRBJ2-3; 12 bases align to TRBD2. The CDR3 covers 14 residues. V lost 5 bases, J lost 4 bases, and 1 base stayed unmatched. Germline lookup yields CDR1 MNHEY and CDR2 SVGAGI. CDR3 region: CASSRLAGADTQYF. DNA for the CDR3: TGTGCCAGCAGTCGACTAGCGGGAGCAGATACGCAGTATTTT.

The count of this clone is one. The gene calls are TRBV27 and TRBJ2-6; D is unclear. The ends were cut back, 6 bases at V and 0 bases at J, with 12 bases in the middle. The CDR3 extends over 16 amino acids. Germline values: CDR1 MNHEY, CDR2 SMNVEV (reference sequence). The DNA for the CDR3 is TGTGCCAGCAGATCCGACTCCTACTCTGGGGCCAACGTCCTGACTTTC. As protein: CASRSDSYSGANVLTF.

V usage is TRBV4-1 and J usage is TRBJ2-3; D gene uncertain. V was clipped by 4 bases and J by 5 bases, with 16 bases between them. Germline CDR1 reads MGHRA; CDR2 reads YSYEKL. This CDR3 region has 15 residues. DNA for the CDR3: TGCGCCAGCAGCCTCCGCCCAGAGATGGGAGATACGCAGTATTTT. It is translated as CASSLRPEMGDTQYF.

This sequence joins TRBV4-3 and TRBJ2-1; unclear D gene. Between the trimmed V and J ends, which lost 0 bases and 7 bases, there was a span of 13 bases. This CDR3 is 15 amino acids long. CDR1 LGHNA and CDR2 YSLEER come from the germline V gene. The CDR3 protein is CASSQERTHVNEQFF. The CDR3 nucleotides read TGCGCCAGCAGCCAAGAGAGGACCCACGTGAATGAGCAGTTCTTC.

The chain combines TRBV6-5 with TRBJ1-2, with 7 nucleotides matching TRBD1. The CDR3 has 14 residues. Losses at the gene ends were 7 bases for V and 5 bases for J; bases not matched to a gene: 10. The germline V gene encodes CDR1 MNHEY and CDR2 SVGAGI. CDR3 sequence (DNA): TGTGCCAGCACGGAGGCAGGGGGTGGGTATGGCTACACCTTC. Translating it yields CASTEAGGGYGYTF.

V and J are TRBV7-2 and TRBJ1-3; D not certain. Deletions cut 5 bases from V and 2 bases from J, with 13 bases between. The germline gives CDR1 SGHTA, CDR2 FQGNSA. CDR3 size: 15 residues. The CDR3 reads CASSPGFTTGNTIYF. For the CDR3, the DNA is TGTGCCAGCAGCCCCGGATTTACCACTGGAAACACCATATATTTT. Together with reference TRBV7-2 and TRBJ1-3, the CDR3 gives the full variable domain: GAGVSQSPSNKVTEKGKDVELRCDPISGHTALYWYRQSLGQGLEFLIYFQGNSAPDKSGLPSDRFSAERTGGSVSTLTIQRTQQEDSAVYLCASSPGFTTGNTIYFGEGSWLTVV.